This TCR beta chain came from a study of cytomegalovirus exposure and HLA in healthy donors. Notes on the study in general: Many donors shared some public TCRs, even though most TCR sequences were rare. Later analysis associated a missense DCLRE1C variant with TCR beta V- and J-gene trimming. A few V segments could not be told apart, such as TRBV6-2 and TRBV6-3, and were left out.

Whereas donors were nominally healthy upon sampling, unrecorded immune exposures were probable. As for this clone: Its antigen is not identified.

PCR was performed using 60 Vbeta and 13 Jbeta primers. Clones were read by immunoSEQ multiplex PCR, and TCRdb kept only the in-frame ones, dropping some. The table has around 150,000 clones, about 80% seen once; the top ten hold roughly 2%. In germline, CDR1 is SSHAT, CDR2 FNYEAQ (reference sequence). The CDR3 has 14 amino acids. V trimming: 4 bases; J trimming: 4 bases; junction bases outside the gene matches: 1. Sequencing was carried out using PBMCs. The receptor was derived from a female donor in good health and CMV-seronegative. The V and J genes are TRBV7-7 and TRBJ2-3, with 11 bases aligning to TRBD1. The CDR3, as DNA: TGTGCCAGCAGCTCGGGACAGGGGGCAGATACGCAGTATTTT. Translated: CASSSGQGADTQYF.